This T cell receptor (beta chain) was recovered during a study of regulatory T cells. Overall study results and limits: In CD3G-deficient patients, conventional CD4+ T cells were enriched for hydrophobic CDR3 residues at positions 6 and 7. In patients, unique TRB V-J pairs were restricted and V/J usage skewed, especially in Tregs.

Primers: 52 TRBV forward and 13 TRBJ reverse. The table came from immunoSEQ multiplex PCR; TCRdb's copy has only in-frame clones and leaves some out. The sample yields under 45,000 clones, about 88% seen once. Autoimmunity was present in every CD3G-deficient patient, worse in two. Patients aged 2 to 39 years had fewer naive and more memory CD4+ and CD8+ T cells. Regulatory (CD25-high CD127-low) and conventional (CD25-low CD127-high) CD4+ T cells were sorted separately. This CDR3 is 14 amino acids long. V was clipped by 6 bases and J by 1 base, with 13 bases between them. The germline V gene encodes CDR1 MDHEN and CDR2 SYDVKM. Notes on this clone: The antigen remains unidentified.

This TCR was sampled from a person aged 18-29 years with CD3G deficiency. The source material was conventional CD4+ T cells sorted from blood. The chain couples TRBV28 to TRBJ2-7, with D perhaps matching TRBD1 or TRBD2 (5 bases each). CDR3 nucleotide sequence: TGTGCCAGCAGCTCGGGGCCTACTTCCTACGAGCAGTACTTC. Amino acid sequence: CASSSGPTSYEQYF.